The text below deals with one T cell receptor beta chain. These data are taken from a study of blood T cell repertoires in COVID-19. Study at large: From T cells, B-cell-depleted T cells, or PBMCs came the material, which was cDNA or gDNA.

Germline CDR1 reads DFQATT; CDR2 reads SNEGSKA (reference sequence). CDR3 length: 11 residues. Trimming pared 5 bases from V and 3 bases from J, leaving 7 bases between. Clones were read by immunoSEQ multiplex PCR, and TCRdb kept only the in-frame ones, dropping some. The table has roughly 280,000 clones, around 90% seen once; the top ten hold about 2.2%. The TCR comes from a woman aged 45 to 65 who had recovered from COVID-19. Sequencing was done on a sample of peripheral blood. The chain combines TRBV20-1 with TRBJ1-1; D is perhaps TRBD1 (6 bases). The CDR3 DNA sequence: TGCAGTGCTCCAGGGGACACTGAAGCTTTCTTT. Residues: CSAPGDTEAFF.